This TCR beta chain came from a study of monozygotic twins with inflammatory bowel disease. Study findings and constraints: Sharing of clonotypes with others was lower in IBD patients than in healthy twins, and this was especially so with disease activity.

On this clonotype: The antigen is not known.

Template-switch reactions added UMIs with a 6-nucleotide sample barcode. Researchers put TCRalpha and TCRbeta cDNA through two nested PCRs lasting around 15 and 10 cycles. One entry per CDR3 protein, without DNA, is what TCRdb gives after re-calling the 5' RACE reads. Here the sample table reports roughly 160,000 distinct CDR3 sequences. The CDR3 has 14 amino acids. Per the germline V gene, CDR1 is LNHNV and CDR2 is YYDKDF (reference sequence). Sequenced: blood. The chain couples TRBV15 to TRBJ2-7; TCRdb proposes TRBD1, but this gene call is untestable without DNA. The TCR was taken from a human donor with ulcerative colitis or Crohn's disease, or a healthy co-twin of an affected twin (not recorded which). The CDR3 here is CATSRQGANYEQYF.